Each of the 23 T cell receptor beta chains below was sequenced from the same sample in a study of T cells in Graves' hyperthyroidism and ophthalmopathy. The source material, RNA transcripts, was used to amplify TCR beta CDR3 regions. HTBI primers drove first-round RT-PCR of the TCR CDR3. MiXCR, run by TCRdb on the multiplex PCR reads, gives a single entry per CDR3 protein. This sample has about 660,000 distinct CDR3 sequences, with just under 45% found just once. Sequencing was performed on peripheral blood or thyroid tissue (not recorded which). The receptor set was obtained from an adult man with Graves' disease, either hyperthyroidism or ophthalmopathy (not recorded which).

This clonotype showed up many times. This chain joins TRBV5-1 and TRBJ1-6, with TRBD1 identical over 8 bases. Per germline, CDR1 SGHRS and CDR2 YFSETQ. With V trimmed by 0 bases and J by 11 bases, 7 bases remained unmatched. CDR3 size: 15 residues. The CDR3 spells CASSLGQGRDTPLHF. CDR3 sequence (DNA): TGCGCCAGCAGCTTGGGACAGGGGAGGGATACACCCCTCCACTTT.

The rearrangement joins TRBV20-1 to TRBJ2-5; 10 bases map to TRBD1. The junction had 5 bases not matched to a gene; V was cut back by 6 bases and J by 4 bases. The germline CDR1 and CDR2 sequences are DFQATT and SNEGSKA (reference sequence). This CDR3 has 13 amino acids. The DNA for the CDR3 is TGCAGTGCGGCGACAGGGGGCGCAGAGACCCAGTACTTC. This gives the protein CSAATGGAETQYF.

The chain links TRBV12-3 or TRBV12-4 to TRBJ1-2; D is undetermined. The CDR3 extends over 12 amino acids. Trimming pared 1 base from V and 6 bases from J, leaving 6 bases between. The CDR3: CASSLVQDGYTF. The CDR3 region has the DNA TGTGCCAGCAGTTTAGTGCAGGATGGCTACACCTTC.

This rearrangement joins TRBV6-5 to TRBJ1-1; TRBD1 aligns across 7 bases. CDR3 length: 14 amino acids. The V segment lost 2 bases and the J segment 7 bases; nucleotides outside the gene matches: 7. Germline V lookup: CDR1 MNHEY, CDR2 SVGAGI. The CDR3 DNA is TGTGCCAGCAGTTACACTACCGGGACAGATGAAGCTTTCTTT. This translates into CASSYTTGTDEAFF.

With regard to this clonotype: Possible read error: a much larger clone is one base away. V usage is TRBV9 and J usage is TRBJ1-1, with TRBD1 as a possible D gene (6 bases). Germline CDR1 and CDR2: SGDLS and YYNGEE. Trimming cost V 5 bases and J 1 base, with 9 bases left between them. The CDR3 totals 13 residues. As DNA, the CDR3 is TGTGCCAGCAGGAACAGGGAGAACACTGAAGCTTTCTTT. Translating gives CASRNRENTEAFF.

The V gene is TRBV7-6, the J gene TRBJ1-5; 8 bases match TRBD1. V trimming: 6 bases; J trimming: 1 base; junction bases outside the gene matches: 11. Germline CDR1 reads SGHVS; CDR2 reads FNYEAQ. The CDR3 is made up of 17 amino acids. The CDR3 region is CASSLAGQALSNQPQHF. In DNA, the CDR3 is TGTGCCAGCAGTCTTGCGGGACAGGCCTTAAGCAATCAGCCCCAGCATTTT.

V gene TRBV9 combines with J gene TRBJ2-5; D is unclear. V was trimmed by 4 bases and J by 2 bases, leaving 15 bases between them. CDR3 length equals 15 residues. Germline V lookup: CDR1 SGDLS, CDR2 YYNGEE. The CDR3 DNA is TGTGCCAGCAGCCGTAGGGCTGTTGGGCAAGAGACCCAGTACTTC. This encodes CASSRRAVGQETQYF.

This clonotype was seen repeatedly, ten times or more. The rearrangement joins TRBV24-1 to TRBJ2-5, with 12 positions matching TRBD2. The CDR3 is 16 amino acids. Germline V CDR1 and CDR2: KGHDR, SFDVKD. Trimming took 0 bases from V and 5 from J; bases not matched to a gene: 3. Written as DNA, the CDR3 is TGTGCCACCAGTGATTTGCCTAGCGGGAGGGCGGAGACCCAGTACTTC. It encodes CATSDLPSGRAETQYF.

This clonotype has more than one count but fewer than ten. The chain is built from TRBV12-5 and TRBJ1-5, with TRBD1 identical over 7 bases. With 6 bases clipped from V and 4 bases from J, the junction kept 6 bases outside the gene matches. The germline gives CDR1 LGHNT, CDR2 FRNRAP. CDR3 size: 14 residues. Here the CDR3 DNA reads TGTGCTAGTGGCCGCGGGACAGCTAATCAGCCCCAGCATTTT. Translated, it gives CASGRGTANQPQHF.

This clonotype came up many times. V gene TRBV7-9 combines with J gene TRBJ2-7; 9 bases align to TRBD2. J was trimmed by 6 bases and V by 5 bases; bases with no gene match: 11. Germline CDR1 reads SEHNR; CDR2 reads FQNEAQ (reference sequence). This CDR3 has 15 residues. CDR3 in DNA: TGTGCCAGCAGCGCAGCGGGACTAGCATCAAGCGAGCAGTACTTC. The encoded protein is CASSAAGLASSEQYF.

In nucleotides, the CDR3 is TGCAGAACGGGGACAGGGGAAGCTTTCTTT. It encodes CRTGTGEAFF. The V and J genes are TRBV29-1 and TRBJ1-1; 9 positions match TRBD1. Germline lookup yields CDR1 SQVTM and CDR2 ANQGSEA. CDR3 length: 10 amino acids.

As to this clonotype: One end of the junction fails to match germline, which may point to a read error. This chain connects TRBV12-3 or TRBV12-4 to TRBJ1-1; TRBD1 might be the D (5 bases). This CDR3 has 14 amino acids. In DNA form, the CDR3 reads TGTGCCGGCAGTTTGACGACAGAGTGGAGAGAAGCTTTCTTT. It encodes CAGSLTTEWREAFF.

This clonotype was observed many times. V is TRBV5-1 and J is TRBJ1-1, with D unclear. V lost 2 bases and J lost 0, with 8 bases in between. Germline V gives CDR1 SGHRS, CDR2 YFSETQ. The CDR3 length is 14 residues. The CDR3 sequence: CASSLNVMNTEAFF. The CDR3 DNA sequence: TGCGCCAGCAGCTTAAACGTCATGAACACTGAAGCTTTCTTT.

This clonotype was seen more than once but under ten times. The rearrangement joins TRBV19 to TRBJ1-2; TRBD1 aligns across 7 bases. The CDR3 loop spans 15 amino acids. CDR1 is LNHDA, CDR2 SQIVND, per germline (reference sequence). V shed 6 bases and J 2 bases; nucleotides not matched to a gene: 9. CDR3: CASRGTATLNYGYTF. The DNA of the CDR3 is TGTGCCAGTAGAGGGACAGCGACCTTGAACTATGGCTACACCTTC. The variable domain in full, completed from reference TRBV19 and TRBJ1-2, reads DGGITQSPKYLFRKEGQNVTLSCEQNLNHDAMYWYRQDPGQGLRLIYYSQIVNDFQKGDIAEGYSVSREKKESFPLTVTSAQKNPTAFYLCASRGTATLNYGYTFGSGTRLTVV.

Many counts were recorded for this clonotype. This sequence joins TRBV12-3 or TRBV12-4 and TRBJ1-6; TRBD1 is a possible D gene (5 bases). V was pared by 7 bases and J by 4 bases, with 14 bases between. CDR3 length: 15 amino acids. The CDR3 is CASTSSGRYNSPLHF. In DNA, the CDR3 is TGTGCCAGCACCTCGTCAGGGAGGTATAATTCACCCCTCCACTTT.

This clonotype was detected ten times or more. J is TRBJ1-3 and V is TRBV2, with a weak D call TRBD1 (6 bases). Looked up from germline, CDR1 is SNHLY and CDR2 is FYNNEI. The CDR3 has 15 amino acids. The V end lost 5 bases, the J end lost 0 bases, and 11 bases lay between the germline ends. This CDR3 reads CASSKHRVSGNTIYF. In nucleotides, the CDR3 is TGTGCCAGCAGTAAGCACAGGGTCTCTGGAAACACCATATATTTT.

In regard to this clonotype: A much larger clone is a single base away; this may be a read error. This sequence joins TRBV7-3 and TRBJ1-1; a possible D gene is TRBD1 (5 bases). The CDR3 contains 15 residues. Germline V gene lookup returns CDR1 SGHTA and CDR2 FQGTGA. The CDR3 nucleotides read TGTGCCAGCAGCTTAGCCTCGGGAGGTGGGACTGAAGCTTCCTTT. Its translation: CASSLASGGGTEASF.

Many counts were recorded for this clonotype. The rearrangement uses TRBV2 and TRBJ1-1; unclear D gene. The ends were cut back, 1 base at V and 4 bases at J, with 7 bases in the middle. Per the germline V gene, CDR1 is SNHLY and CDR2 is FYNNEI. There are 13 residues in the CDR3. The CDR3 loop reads CASSEGMSTEAFF. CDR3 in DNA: TGTGCCAGCAGTGAAGGGATGAGCACTGAAGCTTTCTTT.

The CDR3 DNA is TGTGCCAGCAGCTCAGGGGGAGGCGGCCGCGATTCACCCCTCCACTTT. This gives the protein CASSSGGGGRDSPLHF. The rearrangement joins TRBV7-9 to TRBJ1-6, with 7 bases identical to TRBD1. Losses at the gene ends were 4 bases for V and 8 bases for J; bases not matched to a gene: 11. CDR3 length equals 16 residues. Germline loops: CDR1 SEHNR, CDR2 FQNEAQ (reference sequence). Filled out from reference TRBV7-9 and TRBJ1-6, the complete variable domain reads DTGVSQNPRHKITKRGQNVTFRCDPISEHNRLYWYRQTLGQGPEFLTYFQNEAQLEKSRLLSDRFSAERPKGSFSTLEIQRTEQGDSAMYLCASSSGGGGRDSPLHFGNGTRLTVT.

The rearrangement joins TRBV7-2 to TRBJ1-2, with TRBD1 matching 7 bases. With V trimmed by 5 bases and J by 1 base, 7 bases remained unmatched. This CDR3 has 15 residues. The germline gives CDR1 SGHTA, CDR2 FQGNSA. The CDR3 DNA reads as TGTGCCAGCAGCACCGGGACAGAATTTAACTATGGCTACACCTTC. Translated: CASSTGTEFNYGYTF.

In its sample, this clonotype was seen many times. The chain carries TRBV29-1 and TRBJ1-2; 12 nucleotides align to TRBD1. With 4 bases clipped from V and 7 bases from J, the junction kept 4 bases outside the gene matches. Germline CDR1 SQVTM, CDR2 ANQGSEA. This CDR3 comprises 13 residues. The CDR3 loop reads CSVGGQGAGGYTF. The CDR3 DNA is TGCAGCGTTGGGGGACAGGGGGCGGGTGGCTACACCTTC. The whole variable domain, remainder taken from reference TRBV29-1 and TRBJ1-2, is SAVISQKPSRDICQRGTSLTIQCQVDSQVTMMFWYRQQPGQSLTLIATANQGSEATYESGFVIDKFPISRPNLTFSTLTVSNMSPEDSSIYLCSVGGQGAGGYTFGSGTRLTVV.

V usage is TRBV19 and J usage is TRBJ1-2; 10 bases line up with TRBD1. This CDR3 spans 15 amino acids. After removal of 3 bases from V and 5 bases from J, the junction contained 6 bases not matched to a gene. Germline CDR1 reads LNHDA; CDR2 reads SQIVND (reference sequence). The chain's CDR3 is CASSILRQGAYGYTF. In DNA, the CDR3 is TGTGCCAGTAGTATCCTTCGACAGGGGGCTTATGGCTACACCTTC.

This CDR3 is CASSSYTPGPEETQYF. Here the CDR3 DNA reads TGTGCCAGCAGCAGCTACACTCCGGGGCCTGAGGAGACCCAGTACTTC. The chain employs TRBV11-1 and TRBJ2-5, with D perhaps being TRBD1 or TRBD2 (5 bases each). The CDR3 has 16 amino acids. Trimming took off 5 bases at V and 5 bases at J, with 21 bases between the two ends. Germline V lookup: CDR1 SGHAT, CDR2 FQDESV (reference sequence).